This entry lists 11 T cell receptor beta chains sequenced from one sample in a study of blood T cell repertoires in COVID-19. Libraries were prepared by immunoSEQ multiplex PCR; TCRdb keeps only in-frame clonotypes and omits some of them. The sample has 300,000 to 350,000 clones; 75% to 90% are singletons. Sequencing input: peripheral blood. These receptors all come from a man aged 18 to 29 with active or convalescent COVID-19.

This rearrangement joins TRBV6-4 to TRBJ2-3, with D perhaps TRBD2 (5 bases). From germline, CDR1 is MRHNA and CDR2 SNTAGT. This CDR3 has 15 residues. Deletions cut 2 bases from V and 6 bases from J, with 15 bases between. The CDR3: CASSDAGGGPDTQYF. The CDR3 DNA reads TGTGCCAGCAGTGACGCTGGAGGCGGGCCTGATACGCAGTATTTT.

The chain carries TRBV28 and TRBJ2-7; 7 positions agree with TRBD2. Per the germline V gene, CDR1 is MDHEN and CDR2 is SYDVKM. CDR3 length equals 15 residues. V lost 6 bases to trimming and J lost 2 bases; unmatched junction nucleotides: 10. The CDR3 region is CASSLDPGRAYEQYF. In DNA, the CDR3 is TGTGCCAGCAGCCTAGATCCGGGGAGGGCCTACGAGCAGTACTTC.

This chain joins TRBV6-5 and TRBJ1-2; possibly TRBD1 for D (6 bases). The CDR3 has 14 amino acids. Germline V gives CDR1 MNHEY, CDR2 SVGAGI. The ends were cut back, 2 bases at V and 0 bases at J, with 7 bases in the middle. CDR3: CASSYGTTNYGYTF. CDR3 sequence (DNA): TGTGCCAGCAGTTACGGGACAACTAACTATGGCTACACCTTC.

The chain uses TRBV4-3 and TRBJ2-3; D gene uncertain. Germline V gene data show CDR1 as LGHNA and CDR2 as YSLEER. Trimming shortened V by 0 bases and J by 4 bases, and 11 bases separated the two germline ends. The CDR3 is 15 amino acids. CDR3 bases: TGCGCCAGCAGCCAAGAAATAGTCAAGTCAGATACGCAGTATTTT. Its translation is CASSQEIVKSDTQYF.

The V call is TRBV6-5, the J call TRBJ2-5; no reliable D call. The germline V gene has CDR1 MNHEY and CDR2 SVGAGI. The CDR3 covers 15 residues. V dropped 1 base and J dropped 1 base, with 10 bases sitting between them. CDR3 in DNA: TGTGCCAGCAGTTACTTCGCAGGCGTCCAAGAGACCCAGTACTTC. This encodes CASSYFAGVQETQYF.

This chain links TRBV5-1 with TRBJ2-1, with a weak D call TRBD2 (5 bases). V lost 3 bases to trimming and J lost 9 bases, with 19 bases between them. Germline CDR1 is SGHRS and CDR2 is YFSETQ. The CDR3 is 15 amino acids. The CDR3 nucleotides read TGCGCCAGCAGCTGGAAAACTAGTGGCGAACGTGAGCAGTTCTTC. Residues: CASSWKTSGEREQFF. The full variable domain, with the rest looked up from reference TRBV5-1 and TRBJ2-1, is KAGVTQTPRYLIKTRGQQVTLSCSPISGHRSVSWYQQTPGQGLQFLFEYFSETQRNKGNFPGRFSGRQFSNSRSEMNVSTLELGDSALYLCASSWKTSGEREQFFGPGTRLTVL.

V is TRBV5-8 and J is TRBJ1-6; D unclear. V gave up 0 bases and J gave up 7 bases, with 11 bases separating them. Germline loops: CDR1 SGHTS, CDR2 YDEGEE. The CDR3 length is 15 residues. The CDR3 nucleotides read TGTGCCAGCAGCTTGGTAGGAGGGATCAATTCACCCCTCCACTTT. Protein product: CASSLVGGINSPLHF.

The chain combines TRBV7-3 with TRBJ2-5; 7 bases line up with TRBD1. The CDR3 is 14 residues long. Germline V CDR1 and CDR2: SGHTA, FQGTGA. The ends lost 5 bases at V and 2 bases at J; junction bases unmatched: 5. The CDR3 here is CASSTGDGQETQYF. The CDR3 nucleotides are TGTGCCAGCAGCACAGGGGATGGACAAGAGACCCAGTACTTC.

The CDR3 DNA reads as TGTGCCAGCAGTTTCGCTAGCGGGGGGACAGATACGCAGTATTTT. As protein: CASSFASGGTDTQYF. The chain couples TRBV27 to TRBJ2-3; the match to TRBD2 covers 11 bases. V lost 3 bases to trimming and J lost 3 bases; unmatched junction nucleotides: 2. The CDR3 spans 15 residues. In germline, CDR1 is MNHEY, CDR2 SMNVEV (reference sequence).

V is TRBV6-6 and J is TRBJ2-3; TRBD1 aligns across 10 bases. Germline V gene lookup returns CDR1 MNHNY and CDR2 SVGAGI (reference sequence). V dropped 7 bases and J dropped 4; count of bases not matched to a gene: 8. This CDR3 spans 15 amino acids. CDR3 protein: CASTVGGQGSDTQYF. CDR3 sequence (DNA): TGTGCCAGCACCGTCGGGGGACAGGGGTCAGATACGCAGTATTTT.

The chain recombines TRBV5-1 with TRBJ2-3, with 10 bases matching TRBD2. The V segment lost 6 bases and the J segment 0 bases; nucleotides outside the gene matches: 4. The CDR3 covers 15 residues. The germline V gene has CDR1 SGHRS and CDR2 YFSETQ. The CDR3 here is CASKRTSGSTDTQYF. CDR3 nucleotides: TGCGCCAGCAAGAGGACTAGCGGAAGCACAGATACGCAGTATTTT.